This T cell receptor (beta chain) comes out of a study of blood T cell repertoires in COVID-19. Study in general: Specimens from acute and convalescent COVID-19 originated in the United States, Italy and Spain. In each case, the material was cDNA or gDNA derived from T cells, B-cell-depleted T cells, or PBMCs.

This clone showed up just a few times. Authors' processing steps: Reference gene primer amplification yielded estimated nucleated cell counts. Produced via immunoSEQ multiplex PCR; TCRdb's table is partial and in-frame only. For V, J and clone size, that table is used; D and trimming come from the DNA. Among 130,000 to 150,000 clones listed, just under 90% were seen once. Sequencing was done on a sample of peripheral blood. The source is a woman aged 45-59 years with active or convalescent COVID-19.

CDR3 sequence (DNA): TGTGCCAGCAGCGCCACAGGGCCCCAAGGGCGGCAGTTCTTC. Translated: CASSATGPQGRQFF. The chain carries TRBV11-3 and TRBJ2-1, with D maybe TRBD1 (6 bases). Germline lookup yields CDR1 SGHNT and CDR2 YENEEA. There are 14 residues in the CDR3. V lost 5 bases and J 12 bases, leaving 20 bases between the germline ends.